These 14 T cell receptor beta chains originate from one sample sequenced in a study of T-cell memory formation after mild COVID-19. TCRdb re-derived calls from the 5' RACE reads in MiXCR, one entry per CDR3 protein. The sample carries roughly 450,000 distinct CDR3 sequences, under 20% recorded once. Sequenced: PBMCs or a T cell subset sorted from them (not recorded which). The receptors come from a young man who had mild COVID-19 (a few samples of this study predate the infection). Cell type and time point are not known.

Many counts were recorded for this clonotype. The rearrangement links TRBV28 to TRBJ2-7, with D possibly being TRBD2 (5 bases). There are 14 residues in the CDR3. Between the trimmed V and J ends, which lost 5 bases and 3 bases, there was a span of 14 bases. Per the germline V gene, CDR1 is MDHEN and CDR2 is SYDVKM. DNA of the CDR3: TGTGCCAGCAGTATGGCGGGCAGGATCTACGAGCAGTACGTC. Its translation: CASSMAGRIYEQYV.

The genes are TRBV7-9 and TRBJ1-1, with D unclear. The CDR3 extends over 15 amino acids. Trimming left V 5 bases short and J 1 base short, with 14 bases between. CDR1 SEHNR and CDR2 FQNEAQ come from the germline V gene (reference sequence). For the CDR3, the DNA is TGTGCCAGCAGCAAGACCCAAAGCCCGAACACTGAAGCTTTCTTT. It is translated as CASSKTQSPNTEAFF.

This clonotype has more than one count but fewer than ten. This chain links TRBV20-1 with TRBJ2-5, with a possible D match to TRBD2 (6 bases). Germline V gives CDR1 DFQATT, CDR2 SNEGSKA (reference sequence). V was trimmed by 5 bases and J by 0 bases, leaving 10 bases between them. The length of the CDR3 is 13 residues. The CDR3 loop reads CSAGGQNQETQYF. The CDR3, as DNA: TGCAGTGCTGGAGGGCAGAACCAAGAGACCCAGTACTTC.

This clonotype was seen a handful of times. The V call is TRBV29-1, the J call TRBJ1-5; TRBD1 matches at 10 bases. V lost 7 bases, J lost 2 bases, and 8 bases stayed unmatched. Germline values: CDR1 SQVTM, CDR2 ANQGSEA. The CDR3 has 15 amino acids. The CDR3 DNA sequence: TGCAGCGCCGCTGACAGGGGGCCGGGCAATCAGCCCCAGCATTTT. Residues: CSAADRGPGNQPQHF.

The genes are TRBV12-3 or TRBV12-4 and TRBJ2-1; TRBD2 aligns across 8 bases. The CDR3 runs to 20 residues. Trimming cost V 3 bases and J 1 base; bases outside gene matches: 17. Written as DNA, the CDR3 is TGTGCCAGCAGTTTCCGGGGCTTGGGTAGCGGGGTGGGTTCCTACAATGAGCAGTTCTTC. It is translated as CASSFRGLGSGVGSYNEQFF.

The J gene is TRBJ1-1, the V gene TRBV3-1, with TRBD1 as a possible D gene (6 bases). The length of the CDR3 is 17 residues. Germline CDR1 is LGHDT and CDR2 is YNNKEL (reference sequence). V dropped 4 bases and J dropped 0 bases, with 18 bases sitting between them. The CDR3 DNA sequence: TGTGCCAGCAGCCGGGGAGGCAGGGGCTTCATGAACACTGAAGCTTTCTTT. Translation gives CASSRGGRGFMNTEAFF. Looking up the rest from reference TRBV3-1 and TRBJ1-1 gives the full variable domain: DTAVSQTPKYLVTQMGNDKSIKCEQNLGHDTMYWYKQDSKKFLKIMFSYNNKELIINETVPNRFSPKSPDKAHLNLHINSLELGDSAVYFCASSRGGRGFMNTEAFFGQGTRLTVV.

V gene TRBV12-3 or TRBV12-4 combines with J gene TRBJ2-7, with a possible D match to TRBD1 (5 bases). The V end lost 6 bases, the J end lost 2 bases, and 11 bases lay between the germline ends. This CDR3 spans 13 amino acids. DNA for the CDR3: TGTGCCAGCAGCCCGACAGTTACCTACGAGCAGTACTTC. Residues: CASSPTVTYEQYF.

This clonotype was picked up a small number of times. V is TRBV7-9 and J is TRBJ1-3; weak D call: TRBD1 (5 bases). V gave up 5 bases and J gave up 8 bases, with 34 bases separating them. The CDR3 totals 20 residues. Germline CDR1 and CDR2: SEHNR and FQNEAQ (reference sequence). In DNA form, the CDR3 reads TGTGCCAGCAGCCACCGTCGTAGGCCCTCACAGGCTAAGGCGGAAGACACCATATATTTT. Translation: CASSHRRRPSQAKAEDTIYF.

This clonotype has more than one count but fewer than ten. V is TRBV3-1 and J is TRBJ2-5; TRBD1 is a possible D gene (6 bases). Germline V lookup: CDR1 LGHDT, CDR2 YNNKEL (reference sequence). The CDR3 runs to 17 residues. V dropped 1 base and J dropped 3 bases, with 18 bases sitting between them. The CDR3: CASSQVLRTAIEETQYF. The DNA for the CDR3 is TGTGCCAGCAGCCAAGTCTTAAGGACAGCAATAGAAGAGACCCAGTACTTC.

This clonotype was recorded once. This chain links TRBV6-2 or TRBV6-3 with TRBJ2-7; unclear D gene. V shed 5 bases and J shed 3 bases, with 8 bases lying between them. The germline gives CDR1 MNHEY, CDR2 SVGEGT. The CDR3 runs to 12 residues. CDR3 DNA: TGTGCCAGCAGTATCGGCCTCTACGAGCAGTACGTC. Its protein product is CASSIGLYEQYV.

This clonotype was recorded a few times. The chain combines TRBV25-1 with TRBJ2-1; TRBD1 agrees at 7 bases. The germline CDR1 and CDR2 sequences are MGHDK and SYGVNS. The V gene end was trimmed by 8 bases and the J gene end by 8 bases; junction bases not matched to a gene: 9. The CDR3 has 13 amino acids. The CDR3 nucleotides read TGTGCCAGCCCCGGGACAGAAAACGATGAGCAGTTCTTC. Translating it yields CASPGTENDEQFF.

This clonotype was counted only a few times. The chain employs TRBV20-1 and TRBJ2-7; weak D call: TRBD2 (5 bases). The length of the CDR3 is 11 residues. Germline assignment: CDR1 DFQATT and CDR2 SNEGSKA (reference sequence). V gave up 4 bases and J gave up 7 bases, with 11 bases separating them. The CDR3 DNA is TGCAGTGCTACGGGCGCGGGTGAGCAGTACGTC. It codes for CSATGAGEQYV.

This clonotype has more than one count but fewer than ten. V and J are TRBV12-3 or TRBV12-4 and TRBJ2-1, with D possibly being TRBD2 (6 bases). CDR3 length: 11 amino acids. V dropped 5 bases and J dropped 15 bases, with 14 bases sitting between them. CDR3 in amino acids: CASSQAWEVFF. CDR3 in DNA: TGTGCCAGCAGTCAAGCTTGGGAGGTGTTCTTC.

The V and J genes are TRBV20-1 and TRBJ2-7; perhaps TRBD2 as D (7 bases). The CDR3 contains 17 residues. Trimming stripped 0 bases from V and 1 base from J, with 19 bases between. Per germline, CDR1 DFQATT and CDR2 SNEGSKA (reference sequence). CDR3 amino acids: CSARDGGPGGLSYEQYV. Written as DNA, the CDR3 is TGCAGTGCTAGAGATGGCGGTCCGGGGGGCCTATCCTACGAGCAGTACGTC.